These 11 T cell receptor beta chains originate from one sample sequenced in a study of T cells in Graves' hyperthyroidism and ophthalmopathy. What was amplified from RNA transcripts were TCR beta CDR3 regions. An initial round of RT-PCR targeting the TCR CDR3 relied on the HTBI primer set. TCRdb re-derived calls from the multiplex PCR reads in MiXCR, one entry per CDR3 protein. This sample has 350,000 to 400,000 distinct CDR3 sequences; 19% occur once, and the top ten carry 3% to 4%. The specimen was blood. These receptors were collected from a woman between 18 and 29 years old with Graves' hyperthyroidism.

This clonotype appeared many times. The V and J genes are TRBV12-3 or TRBV12-4 and TRBJ2-4; D is possibly TRBD2 (6 bases). Trimming left V 7 bases short and J 4 bases short, with 14 bases between. CDR3 length equals 14 residues. The CDR3 DNA reads as TGTGCCAGCACTCCCGGGACTTCTAAAAACATTCAGTACTTC. It translates to CASTPGTSKNIQYF.

Concerning this clonotype itself: Being one base from a much bigger clone, this may be a read error. The CDR3 region is CAGSVRAFNYGYTF. CDR3 coding DNA: TGTGCCGGCAGCGTCAGGGCCTTTAACTATGGCTACACCTTC. The chain links TRBV6-1 to TRBJ1-2, with TRBD1 as a possible D gene (5 bases). CDR1 and CDR2 (germline): MNHNS, SASEGT. This CDR3 region has 14 residues.

This clonotype was detected ten times or more. J is TRBJ2-4 and V is TRBV2; D is possibly TRBD1 (5 bases). V shed 6 bases and J shed 6 bases, with 9 bases lying between them. The CDR3 contains 12 residues. Germline-derived CDR1 and CDR2 are SNHLY and FYNNEI. CDR3 in DNA: TGTGCCAGCAGACCCGACAGAAACATTCAGTACTTC. Its translation is CASRPDRNIQYF.

The chain employs TRBV15 and TRBJ1-3; TRBD1 might be the D (5 bases). V shed 1 base and J shed 4 bases, with 11 bases lying between them. Germline V gene data show CDR1 as LNHNV and CDR2 as YYDKDF (reference sequence). The CDR3 runs 15 residues. The CDR3 loop is CATSRGQPSGNTIYF. The CDR3, as DNA: TGTGCCACCAGCAGAGGACAGCCTTCGGGAAACACCATATATTTT.

This clonotype was found many times. This chain connects TRBV12-3 or TRBV12-4 to TRBJ2-7; D might be TRBD1 or TRBD2, each matching 5 bases. The CDR3 runs to 14 residues. Trimming cost V 6 bases and J 3 bases, with 15 bases left between them. CDR3 in amino acids: CASSPTGTDYEQYF. The CDR3 region has the DNA TGTGCCAGCAGCCCCACCGGGACGGACTACGAGCAGTACTTC.

This clonotype came up many times. This sequence joins TRBV6-2 or TRBV6-3 and TRBJ2-5; TRBD2 is a possible D gene (5 bases). The length of the CDR3 is 14 residues. Germline V gene data show CDR1 as MNHEY and CDR2 as SVGEGT. The V and J ends lost 5 bases and 0 bases respectively, with 10 bases between them. CDR3 coding DNA: TGTGCCAGCAGTCCCCCGGGGTACCAAGAGACCCAGTACTTC. Translation: CASSPPGYQETQYF.

This clonotype was detected ten times or more. The rearrangement links TRBV4-2 to TRBJ1-1, with D uncertain. The CDR3 has 14 residues. V lost 0 bases and J 2 bases, leaving 7 bases between the germline ends. Per the germline V gene, CDR1 is LGHNA and CDR2 is YNFKEQ. CDR3: CASSQEIPNTEAFF. DNA for the CDR3: TGTGCCAGCAGCCAAGAGATCCCTAACACTGAAGCTTTCTTT.

In this sample, this clonotype turned up once. This chain links TRBV10-3 with TRBJ1-2; possibly TRBD1 for D (6 bases). The CDR3 covers 13 residues. The V end was cut by 4 bases, the J end by 6 bases, with 12 bases between. Germline V gene data show CDR1 as ENHRY and CDR2 as SYGVKD. For the CDR3, the DNA is TGTGCCATCAGTGCGGGGGGCCGAAATGGCTACACCTTC. This translates into CAISAGGRNGYTF.

This clonotype showed up just once. This chain links TRBV11-2 with TRBJ2-7; 9 bases fit TRBD2. Germline CDR1 SGHAT, CDR2 FQNNGV. The CDR3 is made up of 15 amino acids. V gave up 6 bases and J gave up 2 bases; unmatched junction bases: 8. The CDR3 DNA reads as TGTGCCAGCAGTCGACTAGCGGCAACGACCTACGAGCAGTACTTC. Amino acids: CASSRLAATTYEQYF.

The chain uses TRBV4-1 and TRBJ1-2; a weak D match, TRBD1 (6 bases). V lost 6 bases, J lost 0 bases, and 14 bases lay in between. This CDR3 region has 15 residues. CDR1 MGHRA and CDR2 YSYEKL come from the germline V gene. The CDR3 DNA reads TGCGCCAGCAGGCCAGGGGTGTTGACTAACTATGGCTACACCTTC. Translating gives CASRPGVLTNYGYTF.

This clonotype was recorded many times. V gene TRBV20-1 combines with J gene TRBJ2-2, with D maybe TRBD2 (6 bases). The germline V and J ends were trimmed by 4 bases and 6 bases, with 12 bases remaining between them. The CDR3 consists of 13 residues. Germline loops: CDR1 DFQATT, CDR2 SNEGSKA (reference sequence). The CDR3 DNA reads as TGCAGTGCTACCGTTGGGGAGGCCGGGGAGCTGTTTTTT. It encodes CSATVGEAGELFF.